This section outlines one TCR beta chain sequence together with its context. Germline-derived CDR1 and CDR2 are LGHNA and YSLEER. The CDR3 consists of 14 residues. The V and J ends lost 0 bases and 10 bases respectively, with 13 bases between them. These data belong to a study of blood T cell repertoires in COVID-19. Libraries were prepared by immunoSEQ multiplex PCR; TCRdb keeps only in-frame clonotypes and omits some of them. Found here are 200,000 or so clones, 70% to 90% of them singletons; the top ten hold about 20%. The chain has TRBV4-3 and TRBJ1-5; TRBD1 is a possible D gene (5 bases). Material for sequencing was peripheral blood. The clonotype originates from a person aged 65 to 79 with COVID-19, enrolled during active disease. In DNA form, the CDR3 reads TGCGCCAGCAGCCAAGAAGTAAGGGGCACTCCCCAGCATTTT. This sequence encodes CASSQEVRGTPQHF.